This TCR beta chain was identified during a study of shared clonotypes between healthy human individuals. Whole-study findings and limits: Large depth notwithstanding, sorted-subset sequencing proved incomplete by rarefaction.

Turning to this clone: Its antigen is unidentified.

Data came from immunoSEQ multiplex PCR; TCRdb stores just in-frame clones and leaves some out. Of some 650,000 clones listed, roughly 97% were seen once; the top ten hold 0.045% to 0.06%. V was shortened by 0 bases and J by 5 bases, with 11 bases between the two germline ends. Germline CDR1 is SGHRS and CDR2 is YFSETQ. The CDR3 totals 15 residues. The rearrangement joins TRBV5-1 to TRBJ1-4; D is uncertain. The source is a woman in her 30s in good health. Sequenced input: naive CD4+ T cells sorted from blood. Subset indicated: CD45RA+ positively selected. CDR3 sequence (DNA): TGCGCCAGCAGCTTGGAGGCACAGCAGAATGAAAAACTGTTTTTT. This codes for CASSLEAQQNEKLFF.